This TCR beta chain was sequenced in a study of OX40 agonist ivuxolimab in advanced cancers. Study-wide context: Checkpoint inhibitors had been given previously to 35% to 50% of patients. Study-level points and caveats: Doses of 0.1 to 3.0 mg/kg were accompanied by clonal expansion of CD4+ and CD8+ blood T cells by week 6. Among the nonresponders, some also had low normalized T-cell clonal expansion.

Worth noting for this clone: As yet, its antigen is unknown.

Measured with immunoSEQ multiplex PCR; TCRdb has only the in-frame clones, and not every one. The table records roughly 100,000 clones, around 85% of them present only once. It was autoimmune disease history or systemic immunosuppression that excluded patients. CDR1 and CDR2 (germline): MDHEN, SYDVKM. Trimming took 1 base from V and 0 from J; bases not matched to a gene: 5. This CDR3 comprises 16 residues. The source was CD4+ or CD8+ T cells sorted from blood, collected in a trial of the OX40 agonist ivuxolimab. This TCR came from an adult with an advanced solid tumor such as melanoma, head and neck, liver or kidney cancer. The genes are TRBV28 and TRBJ2-7, with 8 bases aligning to TRBD2. For the CDR3, the DNA is TGTGCCAGCAGTTTATATAGCGGGGCTAGCTCCTACGAGCAGTACTTC. It translates to CASSLYSGASSYEQYF.